The TCR beta chain described here comes from a study of PD-1 blockade in classical Hodgkin lymphoma. Autologous stem cell transplantation was followed by relapse in every patient, and brentuximab vedotin exposure varied. The study recorded best responses of complete response, partial response or progressive disease. Comment on this clone: The target antigen is unknown.

Whole-study findings and limits: Diversity in CD4+ TCRs, unlike that measured in CD8+ TCRs, had risen significantly by C4D1. Complete responders entered with baseline diversity on par with newly diagnosed patients, the results showed.

V was clipped by 1 base and J by 3 bases; unmatched bases: 10. The CDR3 has 16 amino acids. Germline V CDR1 and CDR2: GTSNPN, SVGIG (reference sequence). Repertoires were generated with immunoSEQ multiplex PCR, while TCRdb's copy carries only in-frame clones and drops some. This table holds 29,000 or so clones, 71% found once. V usage is TRBV30 and J usage is TRBJ1-2; 8 bases align to TRBD1. The sequence derives from a human donor with classical Hodgkin lymphoma. This sample comprised peripheral blood mononuclear cells (PBMCs), obtained before the second cycle of nivolumab. This CDR3 is CAWSGTGGIGYYGYTF. The CDR3 DNA is TGTGCCTGGAGTGGCACAGGGGGAATCGGGTACTATGGCTACACCTTC.